This TCR beta chain was recorded in a study of Ad26.COV2.S vaccination and SARS-CoV-2 variants. Study in general: Participant was drawn from the COV1001 Ad26.COV2.S trial arm. The study gave Ad26.COV2.S intramuscularly, once or twice 56 days apart.

This CDR3 has 16 amino acids. Germline CDR1 reads SEHNR; CDR2 reads FQNEAQ (reference sequence). With V trimmed by 4 bases and J by 1 base, 6 bases remained unmatched. As for treatment: approximately 18 received Ad26.COV2.S at low or high dose, single or two shots; several received placebo; per-sample allocation not given. The study sampled participants on day 63 after the first vaccine or placebo injection. General study findings and limits: Placebo recipients showed lower spike-specific TCR breadth than vaccinees.

Comment on this clone: What it binds is unknown.

The table came from immunoSEQ multiplex PCR; TCRdb's copy has only in-frame clones and leaves some out. In the table there are roughly 350,000 clones, approximately 90% of which are singletons. The J gene is TRBJ2-2, the V gene TRBV7-9; the match to TRBD1 covers 7 bases. The material sequenced was peripheral blood, taken in a trial of Ad26.COV2.S vaccine versus placebo. The receptor was derived from a person between 18 and 60 years old who received the Ad26.COV2.S COVID-19 vaccine or a placebo. The CDR3 sequence: CASSYQTGVNTGELFF. The CDR3 nucleotides are TGTGCCAGCAGCTACCAAACAGGGGTGAACACCGGGGAGCTGTTTTTT.